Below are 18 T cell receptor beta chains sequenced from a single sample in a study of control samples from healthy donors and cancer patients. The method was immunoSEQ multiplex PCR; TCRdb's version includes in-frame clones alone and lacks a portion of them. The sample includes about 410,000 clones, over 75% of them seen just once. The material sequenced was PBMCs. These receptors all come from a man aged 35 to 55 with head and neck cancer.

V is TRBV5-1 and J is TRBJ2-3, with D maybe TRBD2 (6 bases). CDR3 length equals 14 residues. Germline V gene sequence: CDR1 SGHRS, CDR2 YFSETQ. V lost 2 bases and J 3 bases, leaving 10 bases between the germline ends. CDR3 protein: CASSLEGRTDTQYF. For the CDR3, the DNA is TGCGCCAGCAGCTTAGAGGGGAGGACAGATACGCAGTATTTT.

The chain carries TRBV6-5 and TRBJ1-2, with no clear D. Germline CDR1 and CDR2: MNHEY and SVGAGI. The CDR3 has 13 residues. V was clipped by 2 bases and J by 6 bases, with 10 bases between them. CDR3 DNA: TGTGCCAGCAGTTACCGGGGAGGAGATGGCTACACCTTC. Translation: CASSYRGGDGYTF.

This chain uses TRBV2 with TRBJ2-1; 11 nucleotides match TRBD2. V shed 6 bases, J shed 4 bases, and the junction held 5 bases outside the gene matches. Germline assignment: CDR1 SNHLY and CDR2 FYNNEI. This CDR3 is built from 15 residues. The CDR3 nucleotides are TGTGCCAGCAGGCCAACTAGCGGGAGTTACAATGAGCAGTTCTTC. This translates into CASRPTSGSYNEQFF.

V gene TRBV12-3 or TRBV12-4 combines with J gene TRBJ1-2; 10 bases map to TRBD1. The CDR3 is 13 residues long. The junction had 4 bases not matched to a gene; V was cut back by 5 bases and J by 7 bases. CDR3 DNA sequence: TGTGCCAGCAGTCCTGACAGGGGGCTTGGCTACACCTTC. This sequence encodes CASSPDRGLGYTF.

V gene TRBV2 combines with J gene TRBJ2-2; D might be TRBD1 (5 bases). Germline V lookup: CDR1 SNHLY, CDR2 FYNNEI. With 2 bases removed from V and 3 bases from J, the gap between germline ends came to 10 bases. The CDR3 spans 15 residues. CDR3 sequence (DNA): TGTGCCAGCAGTGAAATGGGGCCTGACACCGGGGAGCTGTTTTTT. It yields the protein CASSEMGPDTGELFF. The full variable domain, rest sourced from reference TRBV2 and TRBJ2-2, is EPEVTQTPSHQVTQMGQEVILRCVPISNHLYFYWYRQILGQKVEFLVSFYNNEISEKSEIFDDQFSVERPDGSNFTLKIRSTKLEDSAMYFCASSEMGPDTGELFFGEGSRLTVL.

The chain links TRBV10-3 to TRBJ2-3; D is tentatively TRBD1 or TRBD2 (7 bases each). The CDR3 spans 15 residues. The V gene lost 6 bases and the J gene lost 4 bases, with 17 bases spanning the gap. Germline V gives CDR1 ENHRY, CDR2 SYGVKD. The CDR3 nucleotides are TGTGCCATCAGGAGGCAGGGGGGGGCGGCAGATACGCAGTATTTT. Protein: CAIRRQGGAADTQYF.

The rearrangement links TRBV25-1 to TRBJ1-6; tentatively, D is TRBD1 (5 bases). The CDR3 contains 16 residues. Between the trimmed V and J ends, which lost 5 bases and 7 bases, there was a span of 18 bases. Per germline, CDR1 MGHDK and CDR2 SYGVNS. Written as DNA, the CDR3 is TGTGCCAGCAGTCCCTTAAGGCCGGGGCAAAATTCACCCCTCCACTTT. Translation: CASSPLRPGQNSPLHF.

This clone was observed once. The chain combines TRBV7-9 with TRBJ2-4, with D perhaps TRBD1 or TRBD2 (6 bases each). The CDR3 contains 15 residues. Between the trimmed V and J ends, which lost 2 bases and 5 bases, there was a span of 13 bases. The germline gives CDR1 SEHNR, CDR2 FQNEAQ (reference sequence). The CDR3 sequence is CASSLNRGAQNIQYF. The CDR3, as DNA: TGTGCCAGCAGCTTAAATAGGGGGGCCCAAAACATTCAGTACTTC.

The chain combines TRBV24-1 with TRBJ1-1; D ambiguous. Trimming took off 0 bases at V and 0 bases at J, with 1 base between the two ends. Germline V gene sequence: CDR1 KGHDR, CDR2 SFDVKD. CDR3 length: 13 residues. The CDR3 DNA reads TGTGCCACCAGTGATTTGATGAACACTGAAGCTTTCTTT. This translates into CATSDLMNTEAFF.

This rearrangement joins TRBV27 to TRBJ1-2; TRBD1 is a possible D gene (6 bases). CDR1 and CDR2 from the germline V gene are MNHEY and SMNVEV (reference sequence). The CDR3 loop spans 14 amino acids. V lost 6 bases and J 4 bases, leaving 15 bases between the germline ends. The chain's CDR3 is CASRGNEGGYGYTF. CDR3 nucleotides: TGTGCCAGCAGGGGAAACGAGGGGGGCTATGGCTACACCTTC.

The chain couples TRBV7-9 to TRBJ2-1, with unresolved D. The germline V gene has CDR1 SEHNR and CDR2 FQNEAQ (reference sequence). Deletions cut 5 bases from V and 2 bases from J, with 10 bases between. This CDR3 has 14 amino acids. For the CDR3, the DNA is TGTGCCAGCAGCGAACCCGTAGCCTACAATGAGCAGTTCTTC. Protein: CASSEPVAYNEQFF. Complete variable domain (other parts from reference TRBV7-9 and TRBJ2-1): DTGVSQNPRHKITKRGQNVTFRCDPISEHNRLYWYRQTLGQGPEFLTYFQNEAQLEKSRLLSDRFSAERPKGSFSTLEIQRTEQGDSAMYLCASSEPVAYNEQFFGPGTRLTVL.

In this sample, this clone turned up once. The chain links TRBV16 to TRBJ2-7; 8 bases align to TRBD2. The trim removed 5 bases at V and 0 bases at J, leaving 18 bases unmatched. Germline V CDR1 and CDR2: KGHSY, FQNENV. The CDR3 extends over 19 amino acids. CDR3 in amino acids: CASSSFGTSGRILSYEQYF. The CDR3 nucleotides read TGTGCCAGCAGCTCCTTTGGGACTAGTGGGAGAATTCTCTCCTACGAGCAGTACTTC.

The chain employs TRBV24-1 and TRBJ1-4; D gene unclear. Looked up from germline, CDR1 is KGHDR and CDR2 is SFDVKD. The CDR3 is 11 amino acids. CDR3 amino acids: CAPTGSEKLFF. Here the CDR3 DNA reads TGTGCGCCGACTGGGAGTGAAAAACTGTTTTTT.

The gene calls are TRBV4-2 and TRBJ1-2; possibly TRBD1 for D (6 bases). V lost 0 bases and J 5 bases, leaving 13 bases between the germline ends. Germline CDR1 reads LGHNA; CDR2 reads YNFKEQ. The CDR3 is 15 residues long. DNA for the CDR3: TGTGCCAGCAGCCAAGATCATGCGAGGGGGTATGGCTACACCTTC. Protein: CASSQDHARGYGYTF.

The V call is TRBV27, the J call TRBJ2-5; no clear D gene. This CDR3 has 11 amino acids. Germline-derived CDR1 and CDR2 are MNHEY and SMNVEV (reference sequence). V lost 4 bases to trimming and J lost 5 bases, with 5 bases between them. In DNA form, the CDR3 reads TGTGCCAGCAGTTCCGCGGAGACCCAGTACTTC. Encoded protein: CASSSAETQYF.

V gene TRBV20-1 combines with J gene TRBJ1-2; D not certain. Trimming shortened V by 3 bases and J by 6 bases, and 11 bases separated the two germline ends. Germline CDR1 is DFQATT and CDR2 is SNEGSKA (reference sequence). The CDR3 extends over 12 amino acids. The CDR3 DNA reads TGCAGTGCTAGTGTAGGGTGGAATGGCTACACCTTC. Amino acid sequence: CSASVGWNGYTF.

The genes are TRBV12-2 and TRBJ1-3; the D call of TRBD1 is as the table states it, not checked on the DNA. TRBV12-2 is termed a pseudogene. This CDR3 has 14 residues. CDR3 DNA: TGTGCAAGTCGCTCTAGACAGGAGGAAAACACCATATATTTT. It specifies CASRSRQEENTIYF.

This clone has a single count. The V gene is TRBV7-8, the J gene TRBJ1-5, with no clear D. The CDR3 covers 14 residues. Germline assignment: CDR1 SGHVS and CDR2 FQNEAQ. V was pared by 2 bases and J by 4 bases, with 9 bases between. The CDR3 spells CASSLNERNQPQHF. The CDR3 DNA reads TGTGCCAGCAGCTTAAACGAACGAAATCAGCCCCAGCATTTT.